This T cell receptor beta chain derives from a study of molecular identifiers for immune sequencing clone quantification. Study-wide background: In replicates, the authors split RNA from 20,000 or 100,000 naive CD8 cells five ways and sequenced four.

Worth noting for this clonotype: At one end the junction does not follow the germline gene, possibly because of a read error.

Previously described methods and listed TCR primers were employed for the bulk TCR libraries. TCRdb passed the PCR reads through MiXCR, listing each CDR3 protein once. The data contain 80,000 to 130,000 distinct CDR3 sequences, roughly 38% of them seen just once; the ten biggest clones take up less than 5.5%. Sequencing was done on a sample of naive CD8+ T cells from blood, with Jurkat cell RNA spiked in. The sample's subset: FACS-sorted CD8+CD4-CCR7+CD45RA+ naive T cells. The source of this sequence is a human donor in good health. Some libraries in this study had Jurkat cell RNA spiked in.

The CDR3 DNA reads as TGTGCCAGCAGGGGGCCCGGGACAGGGGGGTACGTGCAGTACTTC. Amino acids: CASRGPGTGGYVQYF. The V gene is TRBV28, the J gene TRBJ2-7, with 11 positions matching TRBD1. Germline loops: CDR1 MDHEN, CDR2 SYDVKM. The CDR3 contains 15 residues.